These 8 T cell receptor beta chains originate from one sample sequenced in a study of T-cell reconstitution after alpha-beta-depleted transplantation in children. Unique molecular identifiers were used to barcode this TCRbeta library. A single record per CDR3 protein comes from TCRdb applying MiXCR to the PCR reads. Of about 540,000 distinct CDR3 sequences in the sample, about 16% were seen once. Material: PBMCs from the stem cell graft donor, obtained from the stem cell graft. The receptors were sampled from a human donor who donated a stem cell graft to a child with acute lymphoblastic leukemia.

V usage is TRBV4-1 and J usage is TRBJ2-1, with a possible D match to TRBD2 (6 bases). Germline V gene sequence: CDR1 MGHRA, CDR2 YSYEKL. This CDR3 comprises 17 residues. The V end lost 0 bases, the J end lost 4 bases, and 16 bases lay between the germline ends. The CDR3 loop reads CASSQDAGRGAYNEQFF. The CDR3 nucleotides read TGCGCCAGCAGCCAAGATGCGGGGCGGGGTGCATACAATGAGCAGTTCTTC.

A few counts support this clonotype. The chain carries TRBV7-9 and TRBJ1-1, with D unresolved. Germline lookup yields CDR1 SEHNR and CDR2 FQNEAQ (reference sequence). The CDR3 is 13 amino acids. Between the trimmed V and J ends, which lost 5 bases and 0 bases, there was a span of 7 bases. CDR3 DNA: TGTGCCAGCAGCGTTAAGGTGAACACTGAAGCTTTCTTT. It yields the protein CASSVKVNTEAFF.

This clonotype was seen a handful of times. V and J are TRBV29-1 and TRBJ2-2; D gene uncertain. The CDR3 has 13 residues. Germline V gene sequence: CDR1 SQVTM, CDR2 ANQGSEA. Deletions cut 8 bases from V and 0 bases from J, with 10 bases between. CDR3 protein: CSSTFTNTGELFF. The CDR3 DNA reads as TGCAGCTCGACCTTCACGAACACCGGGGAGCTGTTTTTT.

The V call is TRBV10-3, the J call TRBJ1-3; no firm D call. The V and J ends lost 0 bases and 0 bases respectively, with 9 bases between them. The CDR3 is made up of 16 amino acids. The V gene's germline CDR1 is ENHRY and CDR2 SYGVKD. This CDR3 reads CAISESLTDSGNTIYF. CDR3 bases: TGTGCCATCAGTGAGTCTTTAACAGACTCTGGAAACACCATATATTTT.

This clonotype has only a few counts. In DNA form, the CDR3 reads TGTGCCAGCAGCAGCGGGATTAGCAATCAGCCCCAGCATTTT. Translating it yields CASSSGISNQPQHF. The V and J genes are TRBV21-1 and TRBJ1-5. TRBV21-1 represents a pseudogene. This CDR3 has 14 residues.

This clonotype came up a few times. The genes are TRBV7-8 and TRBJ1-5; D may be TRBD1 (6 bases). This CDR3 region has 15 residues. V lost 1 base and J 8 bases, leaving 15 bases between the germline ends. The V gene's germline CDR1 is SGHVS and CDR2 FQNEAQ. In DNA form, the CDR3 reads TGTGCCAGCAGCTTAGGGTTGGAAGAGGGGGAGCCCCAGCATTTT. Its translation is CASSLGLEEGEPQHF.

This clonotype appeared a few times. The CDR3 DNA is TGCGCCAGCAGCCCCGGGACCACGGGTGAGCAGTACTTC. It codes for CASSPGTTGEQYF. The J gene is TRBJ2-7, the V gene TRBV4-1; D possibly uses TRBD1 or TRBD2 (5 bases each). Germline CDR1 MGHRA, CDR2 YSYEKL. The length of the CDR3 is 13 residues. Between the trimmed V and J ends, which lost 4 bases and 7 bases, there was a span of 14 bases.

This clonotype was picked up many times. V is TRBV12-3 or TRBV12-4 and J is TRBJ2-5, with TRBD2 matching 9 bases. CDR3 length: 16 residues. V lost 5 bases to trimming and J lost 2 bases; unmatched junction nucleotides: 9. The CDR3, as DNA: TGTGCCAGCAGTCCGCGGACTAGCGCTTTTCAAGAGACCCAGTACTTC. Encoded protein: CASSPRTSAFQETQYF.